Listed below are T cell receptor beta chains from one sample, sequenced in a study of T-cell memory formation after mild COVID-19. TCRdb used MiXCR to reprocess the 5' RACE reads, holding one entry per CDR3 protein. This sample yields 100,000 to 130,000 distinct CDR3 sequences, of which 18% are seen a single time; around 5.5% belongs to the top ten. Input material: PBMCs or a T cell subset sorted from them (not recorded which). These receptors were obtained from a man aged 18 to 35 who had mild COVID-19 (a few samples of this study predate the infection). Cell type and time point are not known. Both conserved end residues are part of each CDR3. D genes are given only for firm matches. For some rows the clone size is stated as once, few or many, or as a class when expanded; others skip it.

>TRBJ2-5|TRBV18|few|NA
TGTGCCAGCTCCCCTACGGACGGGGATGGGGCCCAGTACTTC
CASSPTDGDGAQYF
>TRBJ2-5|TRBV4-2|few|NA
TGTGCCAGCAGCCAAGAGGCGGGGAGAGAGACCCAGTACTTC
CASSQEAGRETQYF
>TRBJ1-5|TRBV6-2/TRBV6-3|NA|TRBD1
TGTGCCAGCAGTTACGACAGGGCCCCTCGGGAAGGACAGCCCCAGCATTTT
CASSYDRAPREGQPQHF
>TRBJ1-1|TRBV4-2|many|NA
TGTGCCAGCAGCCAAGGGAGTGGATGGGTTAGAGACACTGAAGCTTTCTTT
CASSQGSGWVRDTEAFF
>TRBJ2-1|TRBV5-1|few|TRBD2
TGCGCCAGCAGCTTGGGCAGCGGGGGGGCCCACAATGAGCAGTTCTTC
CASSLGSGGAHNEQFF
>TRBJ1-6|TRBV6-5|NA|NA
TGTGCCAGCAGTAAACAACCTCTTGGTGGGGGAGAGTACCTCCACTTT
CASSKQPLGGGEYLHF
>TRBJ1-1|TRBV5-1|NA|NA
TGCGCCAGCAGCTTGGGGGGGGCCCCTGAAGCTTTCTTT
CASSLGGAPEAFF
>TRBJ2-1|TRBV4-2|NA|NA
TGTGCCAGCAGCCAAGCGGCGCAGGTCGAGAATGAGCAGTTCTTC
CASSQAAQVENEQFF
>TRBJ2-1|TRBV5-5|NA|TRBD2
TGTGCCAGCAGCCCCGCCGGAGCCGGGGGGGGCGCGTCTCGAGAGCAGTTCTTC
CASSPAGAGGGASREQFF
>TRBJ1-1|TRBV7-2|few|NA
TGTGCCAGCAGCTTATCAAGGGGGACTGAAGCTTTCTTT
CASSLSRGTEAFF
>TRBJ2-1|TRBV24-1|few|NA
TGTGCCACCTCCGCTCTGACAGGCCAGCAGTTCTTC
CATSALTGQQFF
>TRBJ1-3|TRBV9|few|NA
TGTGCCAGCAGCGTAGCGAACTCTGGAAACACCATATATTTT
CASSVANSGNTIYF
>TRBJ1-1|TRBV29-1|few|NA
TGCAGCTTCACCATGGGGGCAGGAGCTTTCTTT
CSFTMGAGAFF
>TRBJ2-3|TRBV4-1|NA|TRBD2
TGCGCCAGCAGCTCCCCAGAGCGGGGAGTTACAGATACGCAGTATTTT
CASSSPERGVTDTQYF
>TRBJ2-2|TRBV27|NA|NA
TGTGCCAGCAGTCCGGCCAGGGGAGCGAACACCGGGGAGCTGTTTTTT
CASSPARGANTGELFF
>TRBJ1-1|TRBV11-2|once|NA
TGTGCCAGCATTTTCAGGTCGAACACTGAAGCTTTCTTT
CASIFRSNTEAFF
>TRBJ2-7|TRBV7-6|few|NA
TGTGCCAGCAGCTTAGCGCGGGTGGGCTCCGAGCAGTACTTC
CASSLARVGSEQYF
>TRBJ2-1|TRBV30|few|NA
TGTGCCTGGAGTCCGGATTACAATGAGCAGTTCTTC
CAWSPDYNEQFF
>TRBJ1-1|TRBV5-1|NA|NA
TGCGCCAGCAGCTTCCACAGGCAGGGGACTGAAGCTTTCTTT
CASSFHRQGTEAFF
>TRBJ1-4|TRBV7-2|NA|NA
TGTGCCAGCAGCTTCGGGGGGGATAGTGAAAAACTGTTTTTT
CASSFGGDSEKLFF
>TRBJ2-1|TRBV12-3/TRBV12-4|NA|TRBD2
TGTGCCAGCAGCCAGCCGGGGGGGCAGAGAAATGAGCAGTTCTTC
CASSQPGGQRNEQFF
>TRBJ1-1|TRBV5-5|NA|NA
TGTGCCAGCAGCTTGGAGTCCTTGACCACTGAAGCTTTCTTT
CASSLESLTTEAFF
>TRBJ1-2|TRBV10-3|few|NA
TGTGCCATCAGTGGAGGGGGTCTCTATGGCTACACCTTC
CAISGGGLYGYTF